A selection of T cell receptor beta chains follows, all from one sample in a study of blood T cells in healthy people across ages. TCRdb reprocessed the 5' RACE reads via MiXCR and lists one record per CDR3 protein. The profile covers about 1.6 million distinct CDR3 sequences, with around 36% appearing a single time and approximately 10% taken by the ten largest. Material: blood. All receptors come from a woman younger than 45 in good health. The CDR3 runs from the conserved cysteine through the conserved F or W. A D gene is named only where the DNA matches it firmly. The listing skips clone size in some rows; elsewhere it reads once, few, many or a size class.

d_call clone_size j_call v_call cdr3_aa cdr3_nt
. . TRBJ2-1 TRBV6-1 CASTQPGGGEHGNEQFF TGTGCCAGCACCCAACCTGGAGGAGGGGAACACGGCAATGAGCAGTTCTTC
. many TRBJ2-1 TRBV7-9 CASSPTVNEQFF TGTGCCAGCAGCCCCACGGTCAATGAGCAGTTCTTC
. . TRBJ2-2 TRBV9 CASSVEGGLDYTGELFF TGTGCCAGCAGCGTCGAGGGCGGGCTAGATTACACCGGGGAGCTGTTTTTT
TRBD2 . TRBJ2-3 TRBV27 CVSSLSAGGADTQYF TGTGTCAGCAGTTTATCGGCGGGAGGCGCAGATACGCAGTATTTT
. many TRBJ2-3 TRBV20-1 CSARSLQGSEDTQYF TGCAGTGCTCGCTCCCTCCAGGGGTCGGAAGATACGCAGTATTTT
TRBD1 . TRBJ1-1 TRBV2 CASRRTGVGTEAFF TGTGCCAGCAGGCGTACAGGGGTCGGGACTGAAGCTTTCTTT
. . TRBJ1-1 TRBV28 CASLLRTHMNTEAFF TGTGCCAGCCTTTTACGGACGCACATGAACACTGAAGCTTTCTTT
TRBD1 . TRBJ2-7 TRBV6-1 CASSETGNYEQYF TGTGCCAGCAGTGAGACAGGGAACTACGAGCAGTACTTC
. . TRBJ2-1 TRBV15 CATSVGLSNEQFF TGTGCCACCAGCGTCGGACTGTCCAATGAGCAGTTCTTC
. . TRBJ2-7 TRBV6-1 CASSGTWAFSRSYEQYF TGTGCCAGCAGTGGGACGTGGGCCTTCTCTCGGTCCTACGAGCAGTACTTC
. few TRBJ2-3 TRBV6-1 CASGRASTDTQYF TGTGCCAGCGGGAGAGCGAGTACAGATACGCAGTATTTT
. once TRBJ2-3 TRBV28 CASSFIKDTQYF TGTGCCAGCAGTTTTATAAAAGATACGCAGTATTTT
TRBD2 few TRBJ2-1 TRBV20-1 CSARDRLAGSYNEQFF TGCAGTGCTAGAGATCGACTAGCGGGCTCCTACAATGAGCAGTTCTTC
TRBD2 . TRBJ2-1 TRBV7-9 CASSPRLAEINEQFF TGTGCCAGCAGCCCTAGACTAGCGGAAATCAATGAGCAGTTCTTC
TRBD1 . TRBJ1-2 TRBV6-6 CASSSYRGGGYGYTF TGTGCCAGCAGTTCGTACAGGGGAGGTGGCTATGGCTACACCTTC
. . TRBJ2-7 TRBV28 CGSSLSRRLYEQYF TGTGGCAGCAGTTTATCCAGGAGGCTCTACGAGCAGTACTTC
. few TRBJ1-2 TRBV28 CASSSQSATDDIDYGYTF TGTGCCAGCAGTTCACAGAGTGCGACTGACGATATAGACTATGGCTACACCTTC
. . TRBJ2-1 TRBV11-2 CASSLTRVGVIYNEQFF TGTGCCAGCAGCTTAACGAGGGTGGGAGTCATCTACAATGAGCAGTTCTTC
. . TRBJ1-5 TRBV4-1 CASSHTGASNQPQHF TGCGCCAGCAGCCACACGGGTGCCTCCAATCAGCCCCAGCATTTT
. . TRBJ2-7 TRBV28 CASSFMGFYEQYF TGTGCCAGCAGTTTTATGGGATTCTACGAGCAGTACTTC
TRBD1 . TRBJ2-7 TRBV4-1 CASSQVGVGGRDSYEQYF TGCGCCAGCAGCCAAGTTGGGGTAGGGGGCAGGGACTCCTACGAGCAGTACTTC
. few TRBJ2-1 TRBV9 CASSGGVRGGPLDEQFF TGTGCCAGCAGCGGGGGGGTGAGAGGGGGCCCGCTGGATGAGCAGTTCTTC
TRBD2 . TRBJ2-7 TRBV20-1 CSAGRGTSGSYEQYF TGCAGTGCTGGTAGAGGGACTAGCGGGAGTTACGAGCAGTACTTC
TRBD1 . TRBJ1-2 TRBV30 CAWSRPPGQGAQATYGYTF TGTGCCTGGAGCCGCCCTCCGGGACAGGGGGCCCAGGCGACCTATGGCTACACCTTC
. . TRBJ2-5 TRBV28 CASSSPGEKYQETQYF TGTGCCAGCAGTTCGCCCGGGGAGAAGTACCAAGAGACCCAGTACTTC
. . TRBJ2-3 TRBV7-9 CASSLGFWVGTSTDTQYF TGTGCCAGCAGCTTGGGGTTCTGGGTCGGGACTAGCACAGATACGCAGTATTTT
. few TRBJ2-5 TRBV5-1 CASSLDWTARETQYF TGCGCCAGCAGCTTGGATTGGACAGCAAGGGAGACCCAGTACTTC
. few TRBJ1-5 TRBV7-8 CASSLVGTISNQPQHF TGTGCCAGCAGCTTAGTCGGGACGATTAGCAATCAGCCCCAGCATTTT
. . TRBJ1-2 TRBV20-1 CSAQVGGRYGYTF TGCAGTGCACAAGTAGGGGGGAGATATGGCTACACCTTC
TRBD2 many TRBJ2-1 TRBV29-1 CSVKRSGLAGGEQFF TGCAGCGTGAAACGCTCGGGACTAGCGGGAGGTGAGCAGTTCTTC
. . TRBJ2-3 TRBV20-1 CSAWVRARGADTQYF TGCAGTGCTTGGGTCAGGGCCAGGGGCGCAGATACGCAGTATTTT
. few TRBJ1-1 TRBV24-1 CATRPSGQNTEAFF TGTGCCACCAGACCTTCAGGACAGAACACTGAAGCTTTCTTT
. . TRBJ2-2 TRBV6-1 CASSELPGMIYPGELFF TGTGCCAGCAGTGAACTTCCAGGGATGATATATCCCGGGGAGCTGTTTTTT
TRBD2 . TRBJ2-7 TRBV7-3 CASSLKGREVYEQYF TGTGCCAGCAGCTTAAAGGGGCGGGAGGTTTACGAGCAGTACTTC
TRBD1 . TRBJ1-1 TRBV5-6 CASSSSRDRGWNTEAFF TGTGCCAGCAGCTCGTCCCGGGACAGGGGCTGGAACACTGAAGCTTTCTTT
TRBD2 . TRBJ2-7 TRBV5-1 CACSSGTSGYEQYF TGCGCCTGCAGCTCCGGGACTAGCGGATACGAGCAGTACTTC
TRBD1 . TRBJ1-1 TRBV4-2 CASRFEGQSNTEAFF TGTGCCAGCAGGTTTGAGGGACAGTCTAACACTGAAGCTTTCTTT
. . TRBJ2-3 TRBV6-1 CASKERAGPDTQYF TGTGCCAGCAAAGAACGGGCAGGCCCAGATACGCAGTATTTT
. . TRBJ2-7 TRBV5-1 CASRQENEQYF TGCGCCAGCAGGCAAGAAAACGAGCAGTACTTC
. many TRBJ2-7 TRBV20-1 CSARDSGLTPGQYF TGCAGTGCTAGAGATTCGGGACTTACCCCTGGGCAGTACTTC
TRBD2 . TRBJ2-1 TRBV5-6 CASTKEAGGYNEQFF TGTGCCAGCACCAAGGAAGCGGGGGGATACAATGAGCAGTTCTTC
. many TRBJ1-5 TRBV25-1 CASSNSNQPQHF TGTGCCAGCAGTAATAGCAATCAGCCCCAGCATTTT
TRBD2 . TRBJ2-3 TRBV20-1 CSARETSGGVTDTQYF TGCAGTGCTAGAGAGACTAGCGGGGGGGTCACAGATACGCAGTATTTT
TRBD2 many TRBJ2-5 TRBV4-2 CASWLAGDLRETQYF TGTGCCAGTTGGCTAGCGGGGGACCTGCGGGAGACCCAGTACTTC
. . TRBJ2-1 TRBV10-3 CAISDYAEWKAPLINEQFF TGTGCCATCAGTGATTATGCGGAGTGGAAAGCCCCCCTTATTAATGAGCAGTTCTTC
. . TRBJ1-1 TRBV20-1 CSARSWGWGTEAFF TGCAGTGCTAGGTCTTGGGGATGGGGCACTGAAGCTTTCTTT
. . TRBJ2-1 TRBV10-2 CASSETVTEQFF TGCGCCAGCAGTGAAACAGTGACTGAGCAGTTCTTC
TRBD2 few TRBJ2-5 TRBV9 CASSVGVSGDNQETQYF TGTGCCAGCAGCGTAGGTGTTAGCGGGGATAACCAAGAGACCCAGTACTTC
. many TRBJ2-5 TRBV5-1 CASSLGTAGWQETQYF TGCGCCAGCAGCTTGGGGACGGCAGGGTGGCAAGAGACCCAGTACTTC
. few TRBJ2-3 TRBV4-2 CASSQRDLTSTDTQYF TGTGCCAGCAGCCAACGTGATCTTACTAGCACAGATACGCAGTATTTT